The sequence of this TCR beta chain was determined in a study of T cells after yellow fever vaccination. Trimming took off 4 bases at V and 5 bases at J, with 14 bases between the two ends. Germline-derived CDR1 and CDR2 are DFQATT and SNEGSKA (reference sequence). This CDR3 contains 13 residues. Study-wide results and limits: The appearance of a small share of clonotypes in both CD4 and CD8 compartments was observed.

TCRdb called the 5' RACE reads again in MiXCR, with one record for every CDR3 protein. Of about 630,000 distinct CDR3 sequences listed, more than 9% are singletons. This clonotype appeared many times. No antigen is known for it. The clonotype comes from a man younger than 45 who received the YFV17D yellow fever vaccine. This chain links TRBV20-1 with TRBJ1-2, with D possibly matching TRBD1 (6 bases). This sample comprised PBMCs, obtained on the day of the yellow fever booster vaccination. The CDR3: CSATDSTPYGYTF. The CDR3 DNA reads TGCAGTGCTACGGACAGTACCCCTTATGGCTACACCTTC.